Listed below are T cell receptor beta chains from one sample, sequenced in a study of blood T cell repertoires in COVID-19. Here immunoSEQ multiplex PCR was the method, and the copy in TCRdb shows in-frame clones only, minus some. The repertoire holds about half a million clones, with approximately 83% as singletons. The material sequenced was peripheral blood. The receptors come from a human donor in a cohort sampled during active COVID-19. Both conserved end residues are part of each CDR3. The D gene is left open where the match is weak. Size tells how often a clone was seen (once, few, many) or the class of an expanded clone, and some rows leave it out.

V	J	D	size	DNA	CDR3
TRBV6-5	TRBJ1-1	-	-	TGTGCCTTGGACAGTCTGAACACTGAAGCTTTCTTT	CALDSLNTEAFF
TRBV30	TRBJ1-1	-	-	TGTGCCTGGAGCCGAAACAGGGACACTGAAGCTTTCTTT	CAWSRNRDTEAFF
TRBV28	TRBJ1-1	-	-	TGTGCCAGCAGTGACATGGCCGAGTCCTACACTGAAGCTTTCTTT	CASSDMAESYTEAFF
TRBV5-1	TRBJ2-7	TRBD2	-	TGCGCCAGCAGCTTGGAAGGCGGGAGGGATTGGGACGAGCAGTACTTC	CASSLEGGRDWDEQYF
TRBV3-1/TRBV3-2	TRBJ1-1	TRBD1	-	TGTGCCAGCAGCCGAGAACAGGGGGATAGGGCTTTCTTT	CASSREQGDRAFF
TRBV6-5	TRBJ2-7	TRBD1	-	TGTGCCAGCAGCTCTCTGGGACAGTCAGACTACGAGCAGTACTTC	CASSSLGQSDYEQYF
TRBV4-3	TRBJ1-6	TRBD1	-	TGCGCCAGCAGCCCGAGGGGACAGGGTGGTTCACCCCTCCACTTT	CASSPRGQGGSPLHF
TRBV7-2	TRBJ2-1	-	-	TGTGCCAGCAGCTTAGTAACCGCCAGTGAGCAGTTCTTC	CASSLVTASEQFF
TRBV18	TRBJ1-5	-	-	TGTGCCAGCGCCATACAGGGTCAGCCCCAGCATTTT	CASAIQGQPQHF
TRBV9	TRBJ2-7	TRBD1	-	TGTGCCAGCAGCGTCTCGGACAGGGGAACTTACGAGCAGTACTTC	CASSVSDRGTYEQYF
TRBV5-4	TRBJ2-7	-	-	TGTGCCAGCAGCTTGGCTAGCGTAAAAGTCGACGAGCAGTACTTC	CASSLASVKVDEQYF
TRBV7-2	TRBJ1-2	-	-	TGTGCCAGCAGCTTAGCGGGTGGAACAGGGCTCGGTGGCTACACCTTC	CASSLAGGTGLGGYTF
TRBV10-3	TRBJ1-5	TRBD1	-	TGTGCCATCAGTGAGAGTAAGGGGGCTCATCAGCCCCAGCATTTT	CAISESKGAHQPQHF
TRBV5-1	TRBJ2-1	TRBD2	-	TGCGCCAGCAGCCCAGGGACTAGCGGGTCCCACAATGAGCAGTTCTTC	CASSPGTSGSHNEQFF
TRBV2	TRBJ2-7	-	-	TGTGCCAGCCGCGGGACGGCTTCCTACGAGCAGTACTTC	CASRGTASYEQYF
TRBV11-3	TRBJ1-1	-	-	TGTGCCAGCAGCTCCGGGGGAGGAGAGAACACTGAAGCTTTCTTT	CASSSGGGENTEAFF
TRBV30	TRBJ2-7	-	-	TGTGCCTGGAGTGGAGGGCCCTACGAGCAGTACTTC	CAWSGGPYEQYF
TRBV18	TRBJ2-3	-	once	TGTGCCAGCTCACCAGGCTTGAGCACAGATACGCAGTATTTT	CASSPGLSTDTQYF
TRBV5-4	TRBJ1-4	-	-	TGTGCCAGCAGCTTGAGTCAGGGTGAAAAACTGTTTTTT	CASSLSQGEKLFF
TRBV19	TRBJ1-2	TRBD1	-	TGTGCCAGTAGTGGGGACAGCTACAACTATGGCTACACCTTC	CASSGDSYNYGYTF
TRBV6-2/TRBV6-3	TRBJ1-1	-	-	TGTGCCAGCAGTCGGGGAGCTGAAGCTTTCTTT	CASSRGAEAFF
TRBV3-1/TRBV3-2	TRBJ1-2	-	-	TGTGCCAGCAGCCAAGATCCGGGGTTTGGCTATGGCTACACCTTC	CASSQDPGFGYGYTF
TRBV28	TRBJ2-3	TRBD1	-	TGTGCCAGCAGTTTCTCACAGGGGTGGACAGATACGCAGTATTTT	CASSFSQGWTDTQYF
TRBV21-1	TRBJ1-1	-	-	TGTGCCAGCAGCCCGGTCGTGAGGTGGCACACTGAAGCTTTCTTT	CASSPVVRWHTEAFF
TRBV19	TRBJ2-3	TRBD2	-	TGTGCCAGTAGTCCGAGACTAGCGGGAGGGCGCACAGATACGCAGTATTTT	CASSPRLAGGRTDTQYF
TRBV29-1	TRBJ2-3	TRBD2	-	TGCAGCGTTTGGACTAGCGCAGATACGCAGTATTTT	CSVWTSADTQYF
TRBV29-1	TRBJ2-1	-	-	TGCAGCGGGAGGCTCGCCACTTACAATGAGCAGTTCTTC	CSGRLATYNEQFF
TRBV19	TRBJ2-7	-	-	TGTGCCAGTACGAAGGAGGGGTACGAGCAGTACTTC	CASTKEGYEQYF
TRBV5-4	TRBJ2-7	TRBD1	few	TGTGCCAGCAGCTTAGGGACAGGGGTGACCTACGAGCAGTACTTC	CASSLGTGVTYEQYF
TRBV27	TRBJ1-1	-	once	TGTGCCAGCAGTTACTCATGGGGGGCTGAAGCTTTCTTT	CASSYSWGAEAFF
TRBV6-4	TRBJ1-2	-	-	TGTGCCAGCAGTGACTCCCAGGGCGGTTACGGCTACACCTTC	CASSDSQGGYGYTF
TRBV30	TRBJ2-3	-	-	TGTGCCTGGACTCGCTACACAGATACGCAGTATTTT	CAWTRYTDTQYF
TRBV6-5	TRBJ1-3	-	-	TGTGCCAGCAATAAGGCGGGGAATACAGGAAACACCATATATTTT	CASNKAGNTGNTIYF
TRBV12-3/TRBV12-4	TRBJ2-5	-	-	TGTGCCAGCAGTTTTCGGGAAGAGACCCAGTACTTC	CASSFREETQYF
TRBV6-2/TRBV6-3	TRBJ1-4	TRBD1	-	TGTGCCAGCAGTTCGCCCCCGGGACAGGGGCAAGAAAAACTGTTTTTT	CASSSPPGQGQEKLFF
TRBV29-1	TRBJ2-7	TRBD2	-	TGCAGCGTGCTCGACCCGGGACTAGCGGGAGGGTTTAGAACCTACGAGCAGTACTTC	CSVLDPGLAGGFRTYEQYF
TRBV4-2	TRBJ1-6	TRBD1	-	TGTGCCAGCAGCCAATCCACAGGGGGTGGAAATTCACCCCTCCACTTT	CASSQSTGGGNSPLHF
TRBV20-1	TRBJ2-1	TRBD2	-	TGCAGTGCTAGTGGTGGACTAGCGGGAGTAAATGACAATGAGCAGTTCTTC	CSASGGLAGVNDNEQFF
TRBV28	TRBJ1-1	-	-	TGTGCCAGCAGTTTGTCCAGGGTGAACACTGAAGCTTTCTTT	CASSLSRVNTEAFF
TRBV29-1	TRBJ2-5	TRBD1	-	TGCAGCGCAGGACAGGCCTCGCAAGAGACCCAGTACTTC	CSAGQASQETQYF
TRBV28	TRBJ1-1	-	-	TGTGTCACAACTGGGACACAGACAATCACTGAAGCTTTCTTT	CVTTGTQTITEAFF
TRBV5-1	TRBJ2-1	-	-	TGCGCCAGCAGCTTGCGAGTTGGTGAGCAGTTCTTC	CASSLRVGEQFF
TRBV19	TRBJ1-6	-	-	TGTGCCAGTAGTACTGCTCATCCACCGGATTCACCCCTCCACTTT	CASSTAHPPDSPLHF
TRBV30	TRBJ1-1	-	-	TGTGCCTGGAACAGGGATTTGAACACTGAAGCTTTCTTT	CAWNRDLNTEAFF
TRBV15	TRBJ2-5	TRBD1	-	TGTGCCACCAGCAGAGATGTAGGACAGGGGAGAGGTGAGACCCAGTACTTC	CATSRDVGQGRGETQYF
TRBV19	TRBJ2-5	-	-	TGTGCCAGTAGTACCAGGTCCCCCGCCGGGGAAGAGACCCAGTACTTC	CASSTRSPAGEETQYF
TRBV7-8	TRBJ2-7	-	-	TGTGCCAGCAGCTCCGGATCGAGGGTCCTCTCCTACGAGCAGTACTTC	CASSSGSRVLSYEQYF
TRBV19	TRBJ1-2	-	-	TGTGCCAGTAAGCCTCCCTGGACGGGGAACTATGGCTACACCTTC	CASKPPWTGNYGYTF
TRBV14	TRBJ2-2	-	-	TGTGCCAGCAGCCTAGGTTGGAGGGCCTTCACCGGGGAGCTGTTTTTT	CASSLGWRAFTGELFF
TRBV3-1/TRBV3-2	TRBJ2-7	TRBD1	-	TGTGCCAGCAGCCAAGCATCAGGGGGCAGGGACTTC	CASSQASGGRDF
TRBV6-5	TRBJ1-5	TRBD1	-	TGTGCCAGCAGTTCCGGGACAGGGGTTCGAGGTCAGCCCCAGCATTTT	CASSSGTGVRGQPQHF
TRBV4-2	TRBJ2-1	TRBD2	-	TGTGCCAGCAGCCAAACGACTAGCGGGGGATACAATGAGCAGTTCTTC	CASSQTTSGGYNEQFF
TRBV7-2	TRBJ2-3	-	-	TGTGCCAGCAGTCGCGTTGAGGGCACAGATACGCAGTATTTT	CASSRVEGTDTQYF
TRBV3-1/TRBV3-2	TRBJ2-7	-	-	TGTGCCAGCAGCCGGCCAGAGGCCTACGAGCAGTACTTC	CASSRPEAYEQYF
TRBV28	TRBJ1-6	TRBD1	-	TGTGCCAGCAGTTCGACGCGGGACAGTCGAGACTCACCCCTCCACTTT	CASSSTRDSRDSPLHF
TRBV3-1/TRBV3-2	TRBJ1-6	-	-	TGTGCCAGCAGCCAAGTACAAGACTATAATTCACCCCTCCACTTT	CASSQVQDYNSPLHF
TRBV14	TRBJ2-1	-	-	TGTGCCAGCAGCCAACTGGAGGGTCCCAGCTCCTACAATGAGCAGTTCTTC	CASSQLEGPSSYNEQFF
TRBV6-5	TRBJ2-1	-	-	TGTGCCAGCACCCGAGGCCCTAGCCCCTACAATGAGCAGTTCTTC	CASTRGPSPYNEQFF
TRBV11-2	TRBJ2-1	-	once	TGTGCCAGCAGCTTTGTAGCGGCCGCTAGGAATGAGCAGTTCTTC	CASSFVAAARNEQFF
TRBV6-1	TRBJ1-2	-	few	TGTGCCAGCAGTCCACAGGCCTCTAACTATGGCTACACCTTC	CASSPQASNYGYTF